The 26 T cell receptor beta chains reported below all come from one sample, sequenced in a study of shared clonotypes between healthy human individuals. This table comes from immunoSEQ multiplex PCR, and its TCRdb copy is limited to in-frame clones, with some not included. Of about 510,000 clones listed, around 96% are singletons. The sample taken for sequencing was naive CD4+ T cells sorted from blood. Subset: CD45RA+ positively selected. The receptors shown here come from a woman in her twenties or thirties in good health.

This clone was detected only once. The V and J genes are TRBV6-8 and TRBJ2-7; 7 bases align to TRBD2. The germline CDR1 and CDR2 sequences are MNHGY and SAAAGT. This CDR3 spans 18 amino acids. The V gene end was trimmed by 5 bases and the J gene end by 5 bases; junction bases not matched to a gene: 21. The CDR3 protein is CASSQAGRIPRLTHEQYF. The CDR3 DNA reads TGTGCCAGCAGTCAAGCCGGGAGGATTCCGAGGTTGACCCACGAGCAGTACTTC.

The table lists this clone with a few counts. The rearrangement uses TRBV9 and TRBJ2-7; 12 bases line up with TRBD2. The CDR3 contains 15 residues. Per the germline V gene, CDR1 is SGDLS and CDR2 is YYNGEE. The junction had 6 bases not matched to a gene; V was cut back by 2 bases and J by 6 bases. The CDR3 is CASSVKTSGSTEQYF. The DNA of the CDR3 is TGTGCCAGCAGCGTCAAGACTAGCGGGAGCACCGAGCAGTACTTC.

The chain has TRBV28 and TRBJ2-1; D uncertain. V lost 6 bases to trimming and J lost 9 bases, with 12 bases between them. This CDR3 has 12 residues. Germline assignment: CDR1 MDHEN and CDR2 SYDVKM. CDR3 amino acids: CASSLDPGEQFF. The CDR3 DNA reads TGTGCCAGCAGCCTAGATCCGGGTGAGCAGTTCTTC.

The genes are TRBV19 and TRBJ1-2, with a possible D match to TRBD1 (5 bases). Trimming left V 5 bases short and J 4 bases short, with 14 bases between. The CDR3 is 14 amino acids. Germline CDR1 LNHDA, CDR2 SQIVND (reference sequence). This CDR3 reads CASSVLQAGYGYTF. In DNA form, the CDR3 reads TGTGCCAGTAGTGTCCTACAGGCTGGCTATGGCTACACCTTC.

V gene TRBV27 combines with J gene TRBJ1-1; perhaps TRBD1 as D (6 bases). The germline CDR1 and CDR2 sequences are MNHEY and SMNVEV (reference sequence). The V and J ends lost 7 bases and 5 bases respectively, with 17 bases between them. This CDR3 comprises 14 residues. In DNA form, the CDR3 reads TGTGCCAGCAAGTCCTCAGGGGTACGAACTGAAGCTTTCTTT. It codes for CASKSSGVRTEAFF.

The gene calls are TRBV11-3 and TRBJ2-7; the D is unclear. With 5 bases removed from V and 2 bases from J, the gap between germline ends came to 16 bases. Germline values: CDR1 SGHNT, CDR2 YENEEA. The CDR3 covers 15 residues. The CDR3 region is CASSAGSALPYEQYF. The DNA of the CDR3 is TGTGCCAGCAGCGCTGGCAGTGCCCTTCCCTACGAGCAGTACTTC.

J is TRBJ1-5 and V is TRBV21-1. TRBV21-1 is tagged as a pseudogene. CDR3 length: 19 amino acids. This chain's CDR3 is CASSKGVRWGGRGNQPQHF. For the CDR3, the DNA is TGTGCCAGCAGCAAAGGGGTGAGGTGGGGTGGCAGAGGCAATCAGCCCCAGCATTTT.

The chain employs TRBV4-1 and TRBJ2-2, with 13 bases matching TRBD2. J lost 5 bases, V lost 4 bases, and 10 bases had no gene match. This CDR3 spans 18 amino acids. The V gene's germline CDR1 is MGHRA and CDR2 YSYEKL. The CDR3 bases are TGCGCCAGCAGCCTTTACGGGACTAGCGGGGTGGTGACCGGGGAGCTGTTTTTT. It specifies CASSLYGTSGVVTGELFF.

The V call is TRBV15, the J call TRBJ1-2; possible D gene TRBD1, 6 bases. Trimming removed 8 bases at V and 4 bases at J, with 23 bases between. In germline, CDR1 is LNHNV, CDR2 YYDKDF (reference sequence). The CDR3 length is 16 residues. The CDR3 is CATGRASIRGIYGYTF. CDR3 bases: TGTGCCACCGGACGGGCTTCCATCAGGGGAATCTATGGCTACACCTTC. Drawing the rest from reference TRBV15 and TRBJ1-2, the complete variable domain is DAMVIQNPRYQVTQFGKPVTLSCSQTLNHNVMYWYQQKSSQAPKLLFHYYDKDFNNEADTPDNFQSRRPNTSFCFLDIRSPGLGDTAMYLCATGRASIRGIYGYTFGSGTRLTVV.

The chain carries TRBV9 and TRBJ2-5; TRBD2 might be the D (5 bases). The CDR3 is 17 amino acids. Trimming took 4 bases from V and 1 from J, leaving 20 bases between them. Germline assignment: CDR1 SGDLS and CDR2 YYNGEE. This CDR3 reads CASSSRSPLASQETQYF. For the CDR3, the DNA is TGTGCCAGCAGCTCCCGAAGCCCTCTAGCCAGCCAAGAGACCCAGTACTTC.

The rearrangement joins TRBV6-5 to TRBJ2-7; TRBD2 agrees at 12 bases. The V gene end was trimmed by 0 bases and the J gene end by 6 bases; junction bases not matched to a gene: 6. Germline V gives CDR1 MNHEY, CDR2 SVGAGI. This CDR3 is built from 16 residues. CDR3 amino acids: CASSYSTSGSFGEQYF. The CDR3 DNA reads as TGTGCCAGCAGTTACTCGACTAGCGGGAGTTTCGGCGAGCAGTACTTC.

The J gene is TRBJ1-3, the V gene TRBV21-1; TRBD1 is the table's D call and was not checked against the DNA. TRBV21-1 counts as a pseudogene. The CDR3 spans 14 residues. The CDR3: CASSQRTAGNTIYF. Written as DNA, the CDR3 is TGTGCCAGCAGCCAAAGGACAGCTGGAAACACCATATATTTT.

The chain carries TRBV28 and TRBJ1-4; D gene unclear. With 4 bases removed from V and 8 bases from J, the gap between germline ends came to 23 bases. Germline assignment: CDR1 MDHEN and CDR2 SYDVKM. This CDR3 region has 17 residues. The CDR3 region has the DNA TGTGCCAGCAGTTCGGTGCAGGCTTGGGTGGGAGGCGAAAAACTGTTTTTT. Translation gives CASSSVQAWVGGEKLFF.

The chain has TRBV7-3 and TRBJ2-7, with D tentatively TRBD1 (6 bases). The CDR3 loop spans 15 amino acids. The V end was cut by 5 bases, the J end by 2 bases, with 16 bases between. Germline V lookup: CDR1 SGHTA, CDR2 FQGTGA. The chain's CDR3 is CASSVESSGAYEQYF. DNA for the CDR3: TGTGCCAGCAGCGTAGAGTCTTCAGGGGCCTACGAGCAGTACTTC.

The chain carries TRBV5-4 and TRBJ2-7; TRBD2 matches 12 bases. There are 14 residues in the CDR3. Germline V CDR1 and CDR2: SGHNT, YYREEE (reference sequence). Germline trimming cut 4 bases from V and 2 bases from J; bases unmatched to any gene: 1. The CDR3 DNA follows: TGTGCCAGCAGCACTAGCGGGAGGCCCTACGAGCAGTACTTC. This sequence encodes CASSTSGRPYEQYF.

V and J are TRBV28 and TRBJ1-2, with 10 bases that match TRBD1. V gave up 6 bases and J gave up 8 bases; unmatched junction bases: 12. The length of the CDR3 is 15 residues. Germline V CDR1 and CDR2: MDHEN, SYDVKM. For the CDR3, the DNA is TGTGCCAGCAGAACCGGGACAGGGGCTCTCCGGGGCTACACCTTC. Residues: CASRTGTGALRGYTF.

The gene calls are TRBV28 and TRBJ1-5, with 8 bases matching TRBD1. This CDR3 region has 15 residues. In germline, CDR1 is MDHEN, CDR2 SYDVKM. V was clipped by 4 bases and J by 0 bases; unmatched bases: 2. CDR3 nucleotide sequence: TGTGCCAGCAGTTCTACAGGGGGTAGCAATCAGCCCCAGCATTTT. It codes for CASSSTGGSNQPQHF.

V and J are TRBV7-8 and TRBJ1-1, with D maybe TRBD1 (6 bases). This CDR3 spans 15 amino acids. Trimming shortened V by 4 bases and J by 5 bases, and 17 bases separated the two germline ends. Germline V gene sequence: CDR1 SGHVS, CDR2 FQNEAQ. The CDR3 DNA sequence: TGTGCCAGCAGCTACCCGACAGGAAAAGCGACTGAAGCTTTCTTT. Translated: CASSYPTGKATEAFF.

CDR3 region: CAIRAGQSVEQYF. The DNA of the CDR3 is TGTGCCATCAGAGCAGGGCAATCGGTCGAGCAGTACTTC. The rearrangement joins TRBV10-3 to TRBJ2-7; D possibly corresponds to TRBD1 (5 bases). The CDR3 consists of 13 residues. Trimming stripped 6 bases from V and 6 bases from J, with 15 bases between. The germline V gene encodes CDR1 ENHRY and CDR2 SYGVKD.

The J gene is TRBJ1-3, the V gene TRBV2, with D unresolved. The CDR3 contains 17 residues. Looked up from germline, CDR1 is SNHLY and CDR2 is FYNNEI. V gave up 2 bases and J gave up 0 bases, with 14 bases separating them. In DNA form, the CDR3 reads TGTGCCAGCAGTGAAAGGCTCGGACGCCTCTCTGGAAACACCATATATTTT. The encoded protein is CASSERLGRLSGNTIYF.

The genes are TRBV10-3 and TRBJ2-7, with a tentative D call TRBD2 (5 bases). Germline V lookup: CDR1 ENHRY, CDR2 SYGVKD. The CDR3 is 14 residues long. The V and J ends lost 1 base and 3 bases respectively, with 10 bases between them. CDR3 DNA sequence: TGTGCCATCAGTGAGTATGGCGGAGGCTACGAGCAGTACTTC. Amino acids: CAISEYGGGYEQYF.

V usage is TRBV5-1 and J usage is TRBJ1-1; 8 nucleotides line up with TRBD1. The CDR3 contains 14 residues. Losses at the gene ends were 7 bases for V and 1 base for J; bases not matched to a gene: 6. Germline CDR1 SGHRS, CDR2 YFSETQ. CDR3 nucleotide sequence: TGCGCCAGCGGAACAGACAGGGGGAACACTGAAGCTTTCTTT. It yields the protein CASGTDRGNTEAFF.

The count of this clone is one. The CDR3 bases are TGTGCCAGCAGCTTATCCGGGACAGGGGGCTTTGCGAACACCGGGGAGCTGTTTTTT. It specifies CASSLSGTGGFANTGELFF. The J gene is TRBJ2-2, the V gene TRBV5-8; the match to TRBD1 covers 12 bases. The germline V gene encodes CDR1 SGHTS and CDR2 YDEGEE. CDR3 length: 19 residues. The ends lost 2 bases at V and 0 bases at J; junction bases unmatched: 8.

J is TRBJ2-1 and V is TRBV18, with 9 bases matching TRBD1. This CDR3 spans 21 amino acids. Trimming removed 3 bases from V and 4 bases from J; junction bases left unmatched: 22. Germline assignment: CDR1 KGHSH and CDR2 LQKENI. CDR3 loop: CASSPTPGTGKEGSRYNEQFF. The CDR3 nucleotides read TGTGCCAGCTCACCGACCCCCGGGACAGGGAAGGAGGGGAGCCGGTACAATGAGCAGTTCTTC.

This chain connects TRBV9 to TRBJ2-3; D is ambiguous. Germline V gene data show CDR1 as SGDLS and CDR2 as YYNGEE. V dropped 6 bases and J dropped 3 bases, with 11 bases sitting between them. This CDR3 is built from 13 residues. CDR3 sequence: CASTDWATDTQYF. CDR3 in DNA: TGTGCCAGCACCGACTGGGCAACAGATACGCAGTATTTT. Together with reference TRBV9 and TRBJ2-3, the CDR3 gives the full variable domain: DSGVTQTPKHLITATGQRVTLRCSPRSGDLSVYWYQQSLDQGLQFLIQYYNGEERAKGNILERFSAQQFPDLHSELNLSSLELGDSALYFCASTDWATDTQYFGPGTRLTVL.

In DNA, the CDR3 is TGTGCCAGCAGTCCCTGGGGTAGCGGGAGGGTAGCCAAAAACATTCAGTACTTC. It is translated as CASSPWGSGRVAKNIQYF. This sequence joins TRBV28 and TRBJ2-4; TRBD2 matches at 11 bases. The CDR3 covers 18 residues. Germline values: CDR1 MDHEN, CDR2 SYDVKM. J was trimmed by 0 bases and V by 5 bases; bases with no gene match: 9.